A selection of T cell receptor beta chains follows, all from one sample in a study of cytomegalovirus exposure and HLA in healthy donors. This table comes from immunoSEQ multiplex PCR, and its TCRdb copy is limited to in-frame clones, with some not included. The repertoire holds about 64,000 clones, with roughly 89% as singletons. The sample was PBMCs. These receptors were obtained from a woman aged 18-30 years in good health and CMV-seronegative. The CDR3 runs from the conserved cysteine through the conserved F or W. The D gene is left open where the match is weak. Expanded clones are given a class, and other clones once, few, many or no size at all.

-	-	TRBV9	TRBJ2-6	CASSFEGVGANVLTF	TGTGCCAGCAGCTTTGAAGGGGTTGGGGCCAACGTCCTGACTTTC
-	medium-sized	TRBV14	TRBJ2-1	CASSPPGALYNEQFF	TGTGCCAGCAGCCCTCCAGGGGCCCTTTACAATGAGCAGTTCTTC
-	-	TRBV27	TRBJ1-1	CASRQQGRNTEAFF	TGTGCCAGCAGGCAGCAGGGGAGGAACACTGAAGCTTTCTTT
TRBD2	-	TRBV5-1	TRBJ2-5	CASSLDRLAENQETQYF	TGCGCCAGCAGCTTGGATCGGCTAGCGGAAAACCAAGAGACCCAGTACTTC
-	-	TRBV5-1	TRBJ1-4	CASSLSGGVKTNEKLFF	TGCGCCAGCAGCTTGTCCGGGGGGGTAAAAACTAATGAAAAACTGTTTTTT
TRBD1	-	TRBV19	TRBJ2-7	CASSINDRGTSEQYF	TGTGCCAGTAGTATTAACGACAGGGGGACTTCGGAGCAGTACTTC
-	-	TRBV9	TRBJ1-2	CASSGRTVGRDYGYTF	TGTGCCAGCAGCGGACGGACAGTGGGGAGGGACTATGGCTACACCTTC
-	-	TRBV6-5	TRBJ1-2	CASSPNRLYGYTF	TGTGCCAGCAGCCCCAACAGGCTCTATGGCTACACCTTC
-	-	TRBV12-5	TRBJ1-5	CASAIRGGYGNQPQHF	TGTGCTAGTGCCATCCGGGGGGGCTATGGCAATCAGCCCCAGCATTTT
-	-	TRBV7-6	TRBJ1-5	CASSLSGYQPQHF	TGTGCCAGCAGCTTATCAGGGTATCAGCCCCAGCATTTT
-	-	TRBV7-8	TRBJ2-7	CASSFRNQDSGDQYF	TGTGCCAGCAGCTTTAGAAACCAGGACAGCGGAGACCAGTACTTC
-	few	TRBV29-1	TRBJ2-3	CSVEGQGNTDTQYF	TGCAGCGTTGAAGGCCAGGGGAACACAGATACGCAGTATTTT
TRBD2	once	TRBV19	TRBJ2-1	CASSILAGGIEQFF	TGTGCCAGTAGTATCCTAGCGGGAGGCATTGAGCAGTTCTTC
TRBD2	once	TRBV6-1	TRBJ2-7	CATSRGLEDSYEQYF	TGTGCCACCAGCAGGGGACTAGAAGATTCCTACGAGCAGTACTTC
TRBD2	-	TRBV11-3	TRBJ2-7	CASSTSGAGEQYF	TGTGCCAGCAGCACTAGCGGGGCGGGGGAGCAGTACTTC
TRBD1	-	TRBV9	TRBJ2-1	CASSRTGTGVVHEQFF	TGTGCCAGCAGCCGGACCGGGACAGGGGTGGTCCATGAGCAGTTCTTC
-	-	TRBV6-5	TRBJ1-4	CASSRGGEKLFF	TGTGCCAGCAGTCGAGGGGGAGAAAAACTGTTTTTT
-	-	TRBV19	TRBJ2-4	CASRGRTNIQYF	TGTGCCAGCCGGGGAAGAACAAACATTCAGTACTTC